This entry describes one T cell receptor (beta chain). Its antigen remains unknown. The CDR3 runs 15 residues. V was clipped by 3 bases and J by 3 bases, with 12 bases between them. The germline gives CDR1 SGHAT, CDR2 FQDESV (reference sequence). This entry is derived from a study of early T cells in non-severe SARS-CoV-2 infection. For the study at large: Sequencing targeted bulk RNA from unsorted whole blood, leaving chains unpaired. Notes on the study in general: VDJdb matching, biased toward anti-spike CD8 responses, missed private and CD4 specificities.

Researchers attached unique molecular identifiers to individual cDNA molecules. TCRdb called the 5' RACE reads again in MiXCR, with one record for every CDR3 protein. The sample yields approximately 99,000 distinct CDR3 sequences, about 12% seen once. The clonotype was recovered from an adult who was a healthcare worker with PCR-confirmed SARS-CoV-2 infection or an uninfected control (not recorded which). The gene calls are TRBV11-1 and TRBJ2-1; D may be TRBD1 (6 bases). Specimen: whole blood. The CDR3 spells CASSFDRPNYNEQFF. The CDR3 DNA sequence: TGTGCCAGCAGCTTCGACAGGCCCAACTACAATGAGCAGTTCTTC.